The T cell receptor beta chain described here comes from a study of cytomegalovirus exposure and HLA in healthy donors. Study-level information: In an early release, HLA-typed donors contributed 75 million to 85 million unique TCR sequences. Study-wide results and caveats: Some V segments could not be told apart, so they were left out, TRBV6-2 and TRBV6-3 among them. A missense DCLRE1C variant was associated with V- and J-gene trimming of TCR beta chains in a later analysis, and an independent cohort replicated the association. TCR beta sequences reportedly predicted most subjects' HLA-A and HLA-B alleles accurately.

As to this clone: Its antigen remains unidentified. The junction differs from germline at one of its ends, possibly a read error.

PCR primers comprised 60 Vbeta and 13 Jbeta primers. TCRdb's table, derived via immunoSEQ multiplex PCR, lists solely in-frame clones and lacks some. The profile shows 90,000 to 120,000 clones, 65% to 85% of them singletons. The CDR3 extends over 16 amino acids. The specimen was PBMCs. This receptor was obtained from a man aged 25 to 45 in good health and CMV-seronegative. V usage is TRBV5-3 and J usage is TRBJ1-1; no firm D call. TRBV5-3 falls under the ORF class, with uncertain function. In DNA, the CDR3 is TGTGCCAGAAGCCAGTGTTTTGATACGGGGAACACTGAAGCCTTCTTT. It codes for CARSQCFDTGNTEAFF.